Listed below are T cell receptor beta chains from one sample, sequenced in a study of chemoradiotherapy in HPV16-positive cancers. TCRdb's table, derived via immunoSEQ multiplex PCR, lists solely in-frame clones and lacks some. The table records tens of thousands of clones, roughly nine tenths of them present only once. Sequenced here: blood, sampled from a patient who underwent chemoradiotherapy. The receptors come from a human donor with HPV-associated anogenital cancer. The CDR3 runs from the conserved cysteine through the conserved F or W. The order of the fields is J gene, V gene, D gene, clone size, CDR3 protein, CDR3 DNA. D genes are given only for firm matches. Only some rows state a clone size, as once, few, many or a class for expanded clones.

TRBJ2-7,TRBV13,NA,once,CASSRDFSSYEQYF,TGTGCCAGCAGCCGCGACTTTTCCTCCTACGAGCAGTACTTC
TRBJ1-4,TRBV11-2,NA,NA,CASSSEAANEKLFF,TGTGCCAGCAGCTCGGAAGCGGCTAATGAAAAACTGTTTTTT
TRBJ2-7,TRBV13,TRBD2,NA,CASSSPKAGGAYEQYF,TGTGCCAGCAGCTCCCCGAAAGCGGGGGGGGCTTACGAGCAGTACTTC
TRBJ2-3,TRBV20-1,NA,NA,CSASTDTQYF,TGCAGTGCCAGCACAGATACGCAGTATTTT
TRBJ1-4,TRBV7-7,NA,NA,CASSLGTSSNEKLFF,TGTGCCAGCAGCTTAGGGACCTCATCTAATGAAAAACTGTTTTTT
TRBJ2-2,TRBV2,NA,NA,CASSEGSYTGELFF,TGTGCCAGCAGTGAAGGCAGCTACACCGGGGAGCTGTTTTTT
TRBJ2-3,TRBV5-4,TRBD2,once,CASSLSRGVFSTDTQYF,TGTGCCAGCAGCTTGTCCCGGGGGGTATTTAGCACAGATACGCAGTATTTT
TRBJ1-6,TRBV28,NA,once,CASSLVSPLGREILSPLHF,TGTGCCAGCAGTTTGGTGTCCCCGCTAGGCAGGGAAATTTTGTCACCCCTCCACTTT
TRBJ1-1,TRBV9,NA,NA,CASSSQGGTVNTEAFF,TGTGCCAGCAGCTCCCAGGGAGGGACGGTGAACACTGAAGCTTTCTTT
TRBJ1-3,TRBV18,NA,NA,CASSIGQTGNTIYF,TGTGCCAGCTCAATTGGACAGACTGGAAACACCATATATTTT
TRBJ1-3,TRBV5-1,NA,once,CASSLGSEGNTIYF,TGCGCCAGCAGCTTGGGGAGTGAAGGAAACACCATATATTTT
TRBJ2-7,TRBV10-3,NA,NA,CAISSVWGVQYF,TGTGCCATCAGTTCGGTCTGGGGCGTGCAGTACTTC
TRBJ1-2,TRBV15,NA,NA,CATSLGRGVDGYTF,TGTGCCACCAGCCTCGGGCGGGGAGTGGATGGCTACACCTTC
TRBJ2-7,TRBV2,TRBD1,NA,CASSDRDRGSEQYF,TGTGCCAGCAGTGACCGGGACAGGGGTTCCGAGCAGTACTTC
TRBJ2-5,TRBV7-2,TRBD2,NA,CASSLRTSGGRQTQYF,TGTGCCAGCAGCTTAAGGACTAGCGGGGGGCGGCAGACCCAGTACTTC
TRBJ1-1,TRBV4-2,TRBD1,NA,CASSRRTGGKRAEAFF,TGTGCCAGCAGTCGTCGCACAGGGGGAAAGAGGGCTGAAGCTTTCTTT
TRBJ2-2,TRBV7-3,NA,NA,CASSPLMDGELFF,TGTGCCAGCAGCCCCTTGATGGACGGGGAGCTGTTTTTT
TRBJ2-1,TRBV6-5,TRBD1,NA,CASSDRDSNNEQFF,TGTGCCAGCAGTGACCGGGACAGCAACAATGAGCAGTTCTTC
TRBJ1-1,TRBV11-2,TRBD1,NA,CASSLAGTDNTEAFF,TGTGCCAGCAGCTTGGCGGGGACAGACAACACTGAAGCTTTCTTT
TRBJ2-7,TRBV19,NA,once,CASSIVGSEQYF,TGTGCCAGTAGTATAGTGGGCTCCGAGCAGTACTTC
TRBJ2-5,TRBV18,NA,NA,CASSPLTDMRDVPQETQYF,TGTGCCAGCTCACCGCTTACTGACATGCGGGATGTCCCCCAAGAGACCCAGTACTTC
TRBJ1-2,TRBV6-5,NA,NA,CASRAGKDGYTF,TGTGCCAGCAGGGCAGGAAAGGATGGCTACACCTTC
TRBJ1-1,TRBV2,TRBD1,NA,CANTGAMNTEAFF,TGTGCCAACACAGGGGCAATGAACACTGAAGCTTTCTTT
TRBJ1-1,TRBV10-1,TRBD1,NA,CASSSPGQTAEAFF,TGCGCCAGCAGTAGTCCGGGACAGACTGCTGAAGCTTTCTTT
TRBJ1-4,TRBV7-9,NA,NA,CASSPGVTDINEKLFF,TGTGCCAGCAGCCCGGGGGTGACAGATATTAATGAAAAACTGTTTTTT
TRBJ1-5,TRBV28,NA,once,CASSYRGDQPQHF,TGTGCCAGCAGTTACCGGGGCGATCAGCCCCAGCATTTT
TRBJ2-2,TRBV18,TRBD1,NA,CASSPPGQRTTGELFF,TGTGCCAGCTCACCACCGGGACAGCGTACTACCGGGGAGCTGTTTTTT
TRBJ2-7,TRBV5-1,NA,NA,CASSLGAGDTYEQYF,TGCGCCAGCAGCTTGGGAGCGGGCGACACCTACGAGCAGTACTTC
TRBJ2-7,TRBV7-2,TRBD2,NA,CASSLVLGGGALSYEQYF,TGTGCCAGCAGCTTAGTACTCGGCGGGGGGGCTCTCTCCTACGAGCAGTACTTC
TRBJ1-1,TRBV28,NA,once,CASGSGAVLTEAFF,TGTGCCAGCGGTTCCGGGGCGGTTTTGACTGAAGCTTTCTTT
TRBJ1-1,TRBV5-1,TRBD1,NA,CASSLIQGLNTEAFF,TGCGCCAGCAGCTTGATACAGGGGTTGAACACTGAAGCTTTCTTT
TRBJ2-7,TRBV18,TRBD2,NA,CASSPREDLGYEQYF,TGTGCCAGCTCACCCCGGGAGGATTTAGGCTACGAGCAGTACTTC
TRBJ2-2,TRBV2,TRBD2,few,CASSDYRLAGRSGELFF,TGTGCCAGCAGTGATTACCGACTAGCGGGAAGATCCGGGGAGCTGTTTTTT
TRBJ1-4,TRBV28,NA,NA,CASSRAAINEKLFF,TGTGCCAGCAGCCGAGCCGCGATAAATGAAAAACTGTTTTTT
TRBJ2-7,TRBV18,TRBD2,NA,CASSPGRVGYEQYF,TGTGCCAGCTCACCCGGGAGGGTGGGGTACGAGCAGTACTTC
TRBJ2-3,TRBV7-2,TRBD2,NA,CASSFPASGVTDTQYF,TGTGCCAGCAGCTTCCCAGCTAGCGGGGTCACAGATACGCAGTATTTT
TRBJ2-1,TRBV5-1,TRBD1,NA,CASSPATGWNEQFF,TGCGCCAGCAGCCCTGCGACAGGGTGGAATGAGCAGTTCTTC
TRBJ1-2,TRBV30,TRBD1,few,CAWRKIGTGDYGYTF,TGTGCCTGGAGGAAAATAGGGACAGGGGACTATGGCTACACCTTC
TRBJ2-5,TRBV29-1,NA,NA,CSVEDPYQETQYF,TGCAGCGTTGAAGACCCCTACCAAGAGACCCAGTACTTC
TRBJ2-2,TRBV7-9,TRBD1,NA,CASSRRQGGGGELFF,TGTGCCAGCAGCCGCCGACAGGGGGGAGGCGGGGAGCTGTTTTTT
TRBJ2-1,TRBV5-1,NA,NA,CASSLGGGEQFF,TGCGCCAGCAGCTTGGGTGGCGGTGAGCAGTTCTTC
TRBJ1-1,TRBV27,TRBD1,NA,CASSFAGGNTEAFF,TGTGCCAGCAGCTTCGCAGGGGGCAACACTGAAGCTTTCTTT
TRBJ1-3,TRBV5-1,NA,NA,CASSLAVSGNTIYF,TGCGCCAGCAGCTTGGCGGTCTCTGGAAACACCATATATTTT
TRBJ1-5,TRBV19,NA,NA,CASSIEDRPQHF,TGTGCCAGTAGTATAGAGGACAGGCCCCAGCATTTT
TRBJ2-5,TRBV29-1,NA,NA,CSVESDALETQYF,TGCAGCGTTGAATCGGACGCCTTGGAGACCCAGTACTTC
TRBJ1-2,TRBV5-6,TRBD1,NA,CASSLDRGLGGYTF,TGTGCCAGCAGCTTAGACAGGGGGCTAGGCGGCTACACCTTC
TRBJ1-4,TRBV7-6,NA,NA,CASSFSPNEKLFF,TGTGCCAGCAGCTTTAGTCCCAATGAAAAACTGTTTTTT
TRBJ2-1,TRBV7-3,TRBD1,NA,CASSLRAQGGYNEQFF,TGTGCCAGCAGCTTAAGGGCACAGGGGGGCTACAATGAGCAGTTCTTC
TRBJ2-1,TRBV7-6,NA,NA,CASSSRRQRDNEQFF,TGTGCCAGCAGCTCCCGTCGACAGAGGGACAATGAGCAGTTCTTC
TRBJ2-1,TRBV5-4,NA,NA,CASSGLDYNEQFF,TGTGCCAGCAGCGGGCTCGACTACAATGAGCAGTTCTTC
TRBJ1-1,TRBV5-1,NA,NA,CASSSWEGGTEAFF,TGCGCCAGCAGCTCCTGGGAGGGAGGCACTGAAGCTTTCTTT
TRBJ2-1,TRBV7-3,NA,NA,CASSLTGWGSNEQFF,TGTGCCAGCAGCTTAACGGGGTGGGGTAGCAATGAGCAGTTCTTC
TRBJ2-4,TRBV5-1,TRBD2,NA,CASSLDGTSGKSQIQYF,TGCGCCAGCAGCTTGGATGGGACTAGCGGTAAGAGCCAGATTCAGTACTTC
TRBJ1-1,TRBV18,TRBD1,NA,CASSQLTGQVGTEAFF,TGTGCCAGCTCACAACTGACAGGGCAGGTTGGCACTGAAGCTTTCTTT
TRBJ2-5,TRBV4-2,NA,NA,CASSQGLQETQYF,TGTGCCAGCAGCCAGGGACTCCAAGAGACCCAGTACTTC